This section outlines one T cell receptor beta chain sequence together with its context. This clonotype was counted a few times. What this receptor recognizes is not known. Base qualities are not at hand, and no much larger clone is one base apart. CDR1 and CDR2 are read off the germline V gene as SGDLS and YYNGEE. The cysteine opens and the phenylalanine closes a CDR3 of 18 amino acids. This entry keeps only the CDR3 DNA: 54 bases, framed from base 1. For this chain, trimming is 0 bases at the V end and 0 bases at the J end, and the number of junction bases without a gene match is 3. TCR beta CDR3 regions were amplified from RNA transcripts for repertoire sequencing. HTBI primers and the Qiagen OneStep RT-PCR kit were used in a first-round RT-PCR, which was followed by a second-round multiplex PCR, size selection and purification. Libraries were sequenced paired-end with 100 bp reads on an Illumina HiSeq2000. On the authors' methods: SOAPnuke was used for read processing, and reads with adapters, uncalled bases, a mean Phred below 15, or no exact constant-primer or identifier match were discarded. High-quality paired reads were merged with COPE v1.2.5. Clonotypes were defined as unique nucleotide sequences and were aligned to IMGT TRB V, D and J references using MiTCR v1.1. The analysis was limited to V-J combinations with a frequency above 0.0001, which together covered 99.2% of the repertoires. For each V-J combination, a TCR clonal expansion and chaos score was defined as F50 clonal expansion divided by the chaos observed in the TCRdist matrix. Welch's t-statistics and random forest were used to narrow the features down to about a dozen V-J combinations, which were then fed into a naive Bayes classifier. Thyroid-blood repertoire similarity was quantified with the Morisita-Horn index. TCRdb reprocessing: public reads trimmed at Q25 with fastp, clones called with MiXCR, in-frame beta chains kept. CDR3 protein duplicates are merged, each entry listing the most common genes and DNA. The V and J calls come from TCRdb's annotation, not from the publication. For this sample there are roughly 220,000 distinct CDR3 sequences; 45% to 55% appear just once. About half of the sample is held by the ten biggest clonotypes.

The data stem from a study of Graves' ophthalmopathy and Graves' hyperthyroidism (dated by TCRdb to 2016 to 2018). As for the study more broadly: Peripheral blood samples were taken at the time of initial diagnosis, before any treatment was given. The study used signatures of the TCR beta repertoire to tell Graves' ophthalmopathy apart from Graves' hyperthyroidism and to predict which patients would progress to ophthalmopathy. In total, over 130 blood samples were TCR-sequenced: approximately 42 ophthalmopathy, some 72 hyperthyroidism and roughly 17 hyperthyroidism-to-ophthalmopathy patients. To explore V-J signatures distinguishing ophthalmopathy from hyperthyroidism, a discovery set of 100 or so patients (43 ophthalmopathy, 57 stable hyperthyroidism) was enrolled. An independent validation cohort was composed of fewer than 20 hyperthyroidism patients and some 16 patients who later progressed from hyperthyroidism to ophthalmopathy. In more than five hyperthyroidism patients, T-cell repertoires of thyroid tissue and blood were compared. Following sample collection, hyperthyroidism patients were given methimazole at a starting dose of 30 mg daily, and ophthalmopathy patients were given high-dose intravenous methylprednisolone. Results and caveats for the whole study, not just this receptor: Sample size was not statistically predetermined, and group allocation was not concealed from the investigators. In validation, the model predicted ophthalmopathy progression with about 71% sensitivity and 72.22% specificity; some twelve predicted patients were CT-confirmed with GO in a median of 6.5 months. Among expanded thyroid clonotypes with frequency above 0.001, most also showed up in blood, which suggests that blood repertoires may reflect the thyroid immune response. The 13-signature model separated ophthalmopathy from stable hyperthyroidism with about 86% sensitivity and approximately 81% specificity in cross-validation, and 80%/75% in the test set.

The ophthalmopathy patients had moderately to severely active disease, with a Clinical Activity Score of 3 or higher, a NOSPECS grade of 4 or higher, and a disease duration of less than 3 months. Patients with other autoimmune diseases, uncontrolled infections, pregnancy or lactation were excluded. Clinical symptoms, serum thyroxine, TRAb, thyroid ultrasound and orbital computed tomography formed the basis of the diagnosis. Using Ficoll-Paque density gradient centrifugation, PBMCs were isolated from about 9.4 ml of fresh peripheral blood. Total RNA was extracted with Trizol reagent and quality-checked on an Agilent 2100 Bioanalyzer.

Sample: peripheral blood. Recombination linked TRBV9 to TRBJ2-2, and TRBD2 aligns with 12 junction nucleotides. This clonotype was sampled from an adult man with Graves' ophthalmopathy. The CDR3 region has the sequence CASSVERLAGANTGELFF. In nucleotide form, the sequence is TGTGCCAGCAGCGTAGAGAGACTAGCGGGAGCGAACACCGGGGAGCTGTTTTTT. This CDR3, with the reference TRBV9 and TRBJ2-2 proteins standing in past its ends, gives the full variable domain DSGVTQTPKHLITATGQRVTLRCSPRSGDLSVYWYQQSLDQGLQFLIQYYNGEERAKGNILERFSAQQFPDLHSELNLSSLELGDSALYFCASSVERLAGANTGELFFGEGSRLTVL.